This passage covers 5 T cell receptor beta chains from one sample sequenced in a study of Siglec-9 on CD8 T cells in melanoma. Assay used: immunoSEQ multiplex PCR; TCRdb lists only in-frame clones, some missing. This table has about 36,000 clones, 84% appearing once. Input material: Siglec-9- CD8+ T cells sorted from blood. Receptors were obtained from a human donor in good health.

This chain joins TRBV6-1 and TRBJ2-7; the D gene is possibly TRBD2 (5 bases). The CDR3 has 15 amino acids. Germline V CDR1 and CDR2: MNHNS, SASEGT. The V end was cut by 6 bases, the J end by 0 bases, with 15 bases between. The DNA of the CDR3 is TGTGCCAGCAGATGGAGCGGTACAAACTCCTACGAGCAGTACTTC. Its protein product is CASRWSGTNSYEQYF.

The chain combines TRBV5-4 with TRBJ1-2; D is perhaps TRBD1 (5 bases). Germline assignment: CDR1 SGHNT and CDR2 YYREEE (reference sequence). This CDR3 is built from 15 residues. With 0 bases removed from V and 4 bases from J, the gap between germline ends came to 13 bases. The CDR3 region is CASSLVPGSSYGYTF. The CDR3 DNA sequence: TGTGCCAGCAGCTTGGTCCCAGGGTCTAGCTATGGCTACACCTTC.

The chain combines TRBV19 with TRBJ2-1, with 7 nucleotides matching TRBD1. In germline, CDR1 is LNHDA, CDR2 SQIVND (reference sequence). CDR3 length: 16 amino acids. Trimming took 1 base from V and 0 from J; bases not matched to a gene: 3. The CDR3 region has the DNA TGTGCCAGTAGTATAGTCGGGACAGACTCCTACAATGAGCAGTTCTTC. Translation: CASSIVGTDSYNEQFF.

The chain links TRBV14 to TRBJ2-3; TRBD2 might be the D (6 bases). Trimming removed 1 base from V and 2 bases from J, with 13 bases in between. The CDR3 has 16 amino acids. Germline lookup yields CDR1 SGHDN and CDR2 FVKESK. DNA of the CDR3: TGTGCCAGCAGCCAAGGGATAGCGGAGCTCACAGATACGCAGTATTTT. The encoded protein is CASSQGIAELTDTQYF.

The chain is built from TRBV4-1 and TRBJ1-2; 10 bases map to TRBD1. CDR3 length: 16 amino acids. V lost 0 bases, J lost 2 bases, and 3 bases stayed unmatched. From germline, CDR1 is MGHRA and CDR2 YSYEKL. CDR3 nucleotide sequence: TGCGCCAGCAGCCAAGACTGGACAGGGGGAAACTATGGCTACACCTTC. Its translation: CASSQDWTGGNYGYTF.